These T cell receptor beta chains were read from a single sample in a study of cytomegalovirus exposure and HLA in healthy donors. Produced via immunoSEQ multiplex PCR; TCRdb's table is partial and in-frame only. The table shows about 200,000 clones, with around 64% occurring only once. Sequencing was carried out using PBMCs. These receptors came from a man in his forties or fifties in good health and CMV-seropositive. Both conserved end residues are trimmed from each CDR3. Fields, in order: clone size, V gene, J gene, CDR3 protein. The size of a clone is reported for some rows only, either as once, few or many, or as a class for expanded clones.

clone_size: .; v_call: TRBV6-5; j_call: TRBJ1-6; cdr3_aa: ASTTPSSYNSPLH
clone_size: .; v_call: TRBV5-1; j_call: TRBJ2-7; cdr3_aa: ASSSSRGPYEQY
clone_size: .; v_call: TRBV19; j_call: TRBJ2-7; cdr3_aa: ASSIQGGLNEQY
clone_size: .; v_call: TRBV10-3; j_call: TRBJ1-2; cdr3_aa: AISGPEIYGYT
clone_size: .; v_call: TRBV7-8; j_call: TRBJ2-4; cdr3_aa: ASSLGLAGPKNIQY
clone_size: medium-sized; v_call: TRBV5-1; j_call: TRBJ2-5; cdr3_aa: ASSSDRVGQETQY
clone_size: once; v_call: TRBV12-5; j_call: TRBJ2-2; cdr3_aa: ASGPGRETGELF
clone_size: .; v_call: TRBV11-2; j_call: TRBJ1-2; cdr3_aa: ASSPPDRDYGYT
clone_size: .; v_call: TRBV7-8; j_call: TRBJ2-3; cdr3_aa: ASSLGRGTDTQY
clone_size: .; v_call: TRBV9; j_call: TRBJ2-1; cdr3_aa: ASSVDGYNEQF
clone_size: .; v_call: TRBV18; j_call: TRBJ2-7; cdr3_aa: ASSPGQGLDYEQY
clone_size: .; v_call: TRBV5-8; j_call: TRBJ2-2; cdr3_aa: ASSFTTGGNTGELF
clone_size: .; v_call: TRBV5-5; j_call: TRBJ1-1; cdr3_aa: ASRPVTQWDTEAF
clone_size: .; v_call: TRBV2; j_call: TRBJ1-3; cdr3_aa: ASRPGQGATIY
clone_size: .; v_call: TRBV7-2; j_call: TRBJ1-1; cdr3_aa: ASSLRGTLTEAF